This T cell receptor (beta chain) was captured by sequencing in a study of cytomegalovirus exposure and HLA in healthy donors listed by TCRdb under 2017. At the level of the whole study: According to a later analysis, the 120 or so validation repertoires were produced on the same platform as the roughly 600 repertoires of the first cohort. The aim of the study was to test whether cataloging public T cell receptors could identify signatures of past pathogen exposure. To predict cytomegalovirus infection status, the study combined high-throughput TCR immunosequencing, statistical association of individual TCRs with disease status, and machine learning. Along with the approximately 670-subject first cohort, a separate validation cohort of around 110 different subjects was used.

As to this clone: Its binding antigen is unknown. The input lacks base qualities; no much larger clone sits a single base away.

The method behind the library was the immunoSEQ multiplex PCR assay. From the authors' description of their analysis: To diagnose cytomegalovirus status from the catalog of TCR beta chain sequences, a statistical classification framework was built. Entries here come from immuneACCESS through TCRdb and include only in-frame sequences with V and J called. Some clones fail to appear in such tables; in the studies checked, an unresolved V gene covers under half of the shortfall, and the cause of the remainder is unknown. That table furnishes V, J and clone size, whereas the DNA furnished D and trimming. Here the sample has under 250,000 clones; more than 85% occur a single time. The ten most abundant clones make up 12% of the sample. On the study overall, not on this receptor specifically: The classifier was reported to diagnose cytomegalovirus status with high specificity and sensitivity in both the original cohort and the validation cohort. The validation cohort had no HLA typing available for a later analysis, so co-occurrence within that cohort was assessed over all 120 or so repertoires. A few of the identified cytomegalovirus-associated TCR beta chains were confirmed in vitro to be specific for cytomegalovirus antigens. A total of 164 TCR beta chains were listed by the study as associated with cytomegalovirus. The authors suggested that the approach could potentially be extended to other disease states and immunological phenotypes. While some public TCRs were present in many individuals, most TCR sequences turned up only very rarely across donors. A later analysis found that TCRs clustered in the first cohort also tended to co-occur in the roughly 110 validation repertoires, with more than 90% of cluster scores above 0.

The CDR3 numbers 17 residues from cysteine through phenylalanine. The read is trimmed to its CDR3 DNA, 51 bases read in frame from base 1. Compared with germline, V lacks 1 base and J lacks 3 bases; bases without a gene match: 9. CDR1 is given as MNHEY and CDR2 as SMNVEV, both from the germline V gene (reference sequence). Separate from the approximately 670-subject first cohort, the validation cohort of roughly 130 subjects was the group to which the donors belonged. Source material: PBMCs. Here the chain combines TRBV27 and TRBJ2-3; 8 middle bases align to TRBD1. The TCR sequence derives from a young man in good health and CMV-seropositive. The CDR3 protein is CASSLYPKRTGTDTQYF. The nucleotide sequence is TGTGCCAGCAGTTTATATCCTAAGAGGACAGGGACAGATACGCAGTATTTT.